This T cell receptor (beta chain) is from a study of PD-1 blockade in classical Hodgkin lymphoma. Repertoires were generated with immunoSEQ multiplex PCR, while TCRdb's copy carries only in-frame clones and drops some. This table has 55,000 to 65,000 clones, around 87% appearing once. With respect to this clone: The antigen is not known.

The CDR3 runs 13 residues. Looked up from germline, CDR1 is LNHDA and CDR2 is SQIVND (reference sequence). Trimming cost V 3 bases and J 4 bases, with 9 bases left between them. Every single patient, without exception, relapsed after autologous stem cell transplantation, and brentuximab vedotin exposure varied. Patients reached a best response of complete response, partial response or progressive disease. Broader study findings: A significant rise in TCR diversity was seen by C4D1 for CD4+ cells but not for CD8+ cells. Relapsed/refractory patients reportedly had the lowest baseline TCR diversity, below newly diagnosed patients, who were below healthy donors.

This TCR was sampled from a human donor with classical Hodgkin lymphoma. This chain joins TRBV19 and TRBJ1-2; D not resolved. The starting material was peripheral blood mononuclear cells (PBMCs), obtained at baseline. The CDR3 DNA reads as TGTGCCAGTAGTATTTGGGTAACCTATGGCTACACCTTC. It codes for CASSIWVTYGYTF. Looking up the rest from reference TRBV19 and TRBJ1-2 gives the full variable domain: DGGITQSPKYLFRKEGQNVTLSCEQNLNHDAMYWYRQDPGQGLRLIYYSQIVNDFQKGDIAEGYSVSREKKESFPLTVTSAQKNPTAFYLCASSIWVTYGYTFGSGTRLTVV.